Listed below are T cell receptor beta chains from one sample, sequenced in a study of blood T cell repertoires in COVID-19. Clones were sequenced by immunoSEQ multiplex PCR, and TCRdb holds only the in-frame ones, with some missing. The sample includes about 120,000 clones, about 75% of them seen just once. Sequencing used peripheral blood. Source of these receptors: an elderly woman with active or convalescent COVID-19. CDR3s include the opening cysteine and the closing phenylalanine or tryptophan. D genes are given only for firm matches. Only part of the rows carry a size: once, few, many, or a class if the clone is expanded.

abundance,v_gene,d_gene,j_gene,CDR3nt,CDR3aa
-,TRBV11-2,TRBD2,TRBJ2-5,TGTGCCAGCAGCCGACCGGGGGGTATTCACTTC,CASSRPGGIHF
-,TRBV7-2,-,TRBJ2-7,TGTGCCAGCAGCCGGGACAAAACCTACGAGCAGTACTTC,CASSRDKTYEQYF
few,TRBV2,-,TRBJ1-6,TGTGCCAGCTCCCGACTAAGGCGTTCACCCCTCCACTTT,CASSRLRRSPLHF
few,TRBV28,-,TRBJ2-1,TGTGCCAGCAGGGACGGCGGGACCAACAATGAGCAGTTCTTC,CASRDGGTNNEQFF
-,TRBV19,-,TRBJ1-5,TGTGCCAGAGATCGACAGCAGAGCAATCAGCCCCAGCATTTT,CARDRQQSNQPQHF
-,TRBV18,-,TRBJ1-6,TGTGCCAGCTCACCACAGCAGGGAGGGGGACCCCTCCACTTT,CASSPQQGGGPLHF
-,TRBV7-9,TRBD2,TRBJ2-2,TGTGCCAGCAGCTTAATTCGACTAGCGGGATCGGGGGAGCTGTTTTTT,CASSLIRLAGSGELFF
-,TRBV7-9,TRBD2,TRBJ2-3,TGTGCCAGCAGCCCTAGCGGATACACAGATACGCAGTATTTT,CASSPSGYTDTQYF
-,TRBV3-1/TRBV3-2,TRBD1,TRBJ1-5,TGTGCCAGCAGCCCGACAGGGGGAAGTCAGCCCCAGCATTTT,CASSPTGGSQPQHF
few,TRBV2,TRBD2,TRBJ2-5,TGTGCCAGCAGTGAAAGTAGGACTAGCGGGAGAGGGCGGTGGGAGACCCAGTACTTC,CASSESRTSGRGRWETQYF
-,TRBV19,TRBD2,TRBJ2-3,TGTGCCAGTAGTACAACAGCGGGAGGAACAGATACGCAGTATTTT,CASSTTAGGTDTQYF
few,TRBV11-3,TRBD2,TRBJ2-1,TGTGCCAGCAGCCACGCAGCTAGCGGCCGGAGCTACAATGAGCAGTTCTTC,CASSHAASGRSYNEQFF
-,TRBV19,TRBD1,TRBJ2-7,TGTGCCAGTAGTACCACCAGGGGGCCCTACGAGCAGTACTTC,CASSTTRGPYEQYF
once,TRBV28,-,TRBJ1-2,TGTGCCAGCAGTTTAGGCTCGTTCTATGGCTACACCTTC,CASSLGSFYGYTF
once,TRBV18,TRBD1,TRBJ1-2,TGTGCCAGCTCACCCAGGACAGGATCGGATGGCTACACCTTC,CASSPRTGSDGYTF
-,TRBV3-1/TRBV3-2,TRBD2,TRBJ2-7,TGTGCCAGCAGCCAAGACTTCGGGGCTAGCGGGACGGGGGAGCAGTACTTC,CASSQDFGASGTGEQYF
once,TRBV7-2,TRBD2,TRBJ2-3,TGTGCCAGCAGCTTAGCGCGCGCTAGCGGCAGCACAGATACGCAGTATTTT,CASSLARASGSTDTQYF
-,TRBV29-1,TRBD2,TRBJ2-1,TGCAGCGTGGGGGGGGGACTAAACTACAATGAGCAGTTCTTC,CSVGGGLNYNEQFF